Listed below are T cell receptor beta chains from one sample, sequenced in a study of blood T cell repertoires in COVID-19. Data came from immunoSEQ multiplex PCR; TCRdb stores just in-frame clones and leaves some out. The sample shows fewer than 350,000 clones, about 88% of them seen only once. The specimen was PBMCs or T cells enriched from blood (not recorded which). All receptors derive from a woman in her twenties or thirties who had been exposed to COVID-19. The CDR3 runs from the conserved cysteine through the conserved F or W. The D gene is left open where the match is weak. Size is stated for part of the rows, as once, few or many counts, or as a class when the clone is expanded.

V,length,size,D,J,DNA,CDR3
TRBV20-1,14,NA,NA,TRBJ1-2,TGCAGTGCTAGTTTCATGGGGGGTATCTATGGCTACACCTTC,CSASFMGGIYGYTF
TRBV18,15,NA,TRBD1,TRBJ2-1,TGTGCCAGCTCACTCCGGGACAGGGATTTCGATGAGCAGTTCTTC,CASSLRDRDFDEQFF
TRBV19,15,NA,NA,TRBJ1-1,TGTGCCAGTAGTATTCAGGGTTCGGCGAACACTGAAGCTTTCTTT,CASSIQGSANTEAFF
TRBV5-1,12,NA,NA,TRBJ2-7,TGCGCCAGCAGCTCCTCAGGGTTCGAGCAGTACTTC,CASSSSGFEQYF
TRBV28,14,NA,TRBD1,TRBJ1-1,TGTGCCAGCAGTCTAGCGGGACAGCCCTTCACGGCTTTCTTT,CASSLAGQPFTAFF
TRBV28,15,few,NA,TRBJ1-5,TGTGCCAGCTTCAGTTTGGGTCAGGGGAATGCGCCCCAGCATTTT,CASFSLGQGNAPQHF
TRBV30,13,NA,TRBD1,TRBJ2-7,TGTGCCCAAAGGGACAGTGTTTCTTACGAGCAGTACTTC,CAQRDSVSYEQYF
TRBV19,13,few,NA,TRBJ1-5,TGTGCCAGTAGTGGGACACCTGATCAGCCCCAGCATTTT,CASSGTPDQPQHF
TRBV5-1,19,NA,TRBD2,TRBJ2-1,TGCGCCAGCAAGGACTTCAGGGCGGAATCAGCGGGAGCAGGCAATGAGCAGTTCTTC,CASKDFRAESAGAGNEQFF
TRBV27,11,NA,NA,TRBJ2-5,TGTGCCACTCAGGTTGGGGAGACCCAGTACTTC,CATQVGETQYF
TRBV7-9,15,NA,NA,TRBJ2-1,TGTGCCAGCAGCTTAGGGGACTCCTGGGGGAATGAGCAGTTCTTC,CASSLGDSWGNEQFF
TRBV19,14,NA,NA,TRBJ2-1,TGTGCCAGTAGTAAGGACAACCTACTCAATGAGCAGTTCTTC,CASSKDNLLNEQFF
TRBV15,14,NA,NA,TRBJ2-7,TGTGCCACCAGCAGAGATCGGGGGGCGGGCGAGCAGTACTTC,CATSRDRGAGEQYF
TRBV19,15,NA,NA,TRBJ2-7,TGTGCCAGTAGTAAGGGGGGGGCACTCTCCTACGAGCAGTACTTC,CASSKGGALSYEQYF
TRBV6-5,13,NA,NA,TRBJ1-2,TGTGCCAGCAGCTTAGTCGAGGACTATGGCTACACCTTC,CASSLVEDYGYTF
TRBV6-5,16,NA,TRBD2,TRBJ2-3,TGTGCCAGCAGTTACCCCGGGACTAGCGGGAGAGATACGCAGTATTTT,CASSYPGTSGRDTQYF
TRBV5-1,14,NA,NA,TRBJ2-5,TGCGCCAGCAGCTTGAGGGGGGGCTCAGAGACCCAGTACTTC,CASSLRGGSETQYF
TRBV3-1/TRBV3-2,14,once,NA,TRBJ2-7,TGTGCCAGCAGCCAAGATTTGCGGGGCTACGAGCAGTACTTC,CASSQDLRGYEQYF
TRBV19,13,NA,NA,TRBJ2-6,TGTGCCAGTAGCCGCCCCGGGGAGTACGTCCTGACTTTC,CASSRPGEYVLTF
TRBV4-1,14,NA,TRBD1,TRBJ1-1,TGCGCCAGCAGCCTCGGACAGGGGAACACTGAAGCTTTCTTT,CASSLGQGNTEAFF
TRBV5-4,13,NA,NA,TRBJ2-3,TGTGCCAGCAGCTTGGCCGGCACAGATACGCAGTATTTT,CASSLAGTDTQYF
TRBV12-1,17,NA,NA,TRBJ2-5,TGTGCCAGCAGCGTCTCGGACAGAACATCCCTAGGGGAGACCCAGTACTTC,CASSVSDRTSLGETQYF